This T cell receptor beta chain was captured by sequencing in a study of a mutant IDH1 vaccine in newly diagnosed glioma. Time point meaning: week 23, last vaccination. Vaccination used 300 ug of mutant IDH1 20-mer peptide per dose, with topical imiquimod. Of note for this clone: The antigen is unknown.

Clones were read by immunoSEQ multiplex PCR, and TCRdb kept only the in-frame ones, dropping some. The data hold roughly 76,000 clones, with 70% to 90% observed a single time. Germline CDR1 is SGHVS and CDR2 is FNYEAQ. With 5 bases removed from V and 6 bases from J, the gap between germline ends came to 13 bases. The CDR3 is made up of 13 amino acids. The chain joins TRBV7-6 to TRBJ1-2, with TRBD1 as a possible D gene (5 bases). Here the sequenced sample was PBMCs, taken from a glioma patient whose treatment included an IDH1 peptide vaccine. The origin of this receptor is a man between 25 and 39 years old with glioma. Some clones in this sample may be carry-over from other donors' samples. This CDR3 reads CASSPGSGHGYTF. The CDR3 nucleotides are TGTGCCAGCAGCCCAGGGTCCGGCCATGGCTACACCTTC.